This T cell receptor beta chain appears in the sequencing data of a study of blood T cell repertoires in COVID-19. The overall study: Researchers got acute and convalescent COVID-19 samples from the United States, Italy and Spain. T cells, B-cell-depleted T cells, or PBMCs provided the cDNA or gDNA that served as material.

Germline V lookup: CDR1 LGHNA, CDR2 YSLEER. The CDR3 is 12 residues long. Trimming took off 0 bases at V and 11 bases at J, with 10 bases between the two ends. Under the authors' procedure: Estimation of nucleated cell counts was performed using reference gene primer amplification. Clones were read by immunoSEQ multiplex PCR, and TCRdb kept only the in-frame ones, dropping some. V and J calls and clone size are as listed in that table; D and trimming were resolved from the DNA. The table includes 240,000 or so clones, almost 85% detected once. This sequence was found in a woman older than 75 with acute or convalescent COVID-19. The chain joins TRBV4-3 to TRBJ1-1, with D perhaps matching TRBD1 (6 bases). Source material: peripheral blood. CDR3 protein: CASSQDRQEAFF. DNA of the CDR3: TGCGCCAGCAGCCAAGACCGACAGGAGGCTTTCTTT.